This entry lists 2 T cell receptor beta chains sequenced from one sample in a study of blood T cell repertoires in COVID-19. TCRdb's table, derived via immunoSEQ multiplex PCR, lists solely in-frame clones and lacks some. The table has 300,000 to 500,000 clones, approximately 87% seen once; the top ten hold over 0.9%. Sequences were obtained from PBMCs or T cells enriched from blood (not recorded which). These TCRs come from a woman in her twenties or thirties with acute COVID-19.

V gene TRBV12-3 or TRBV12-4 combines with J gene TRBJ1-2, with D perhaps matching TRBD1 (5 bases). The CDR3 totals 12 residues. Trimming removed 5 bases from V and 8 bases from J, with 12 bases in between. CDR3 residues: CASSPHQGGYTF. CDR3 bases: TGTGCCAGCAGTCCGCACCAGGGAGGCTACACCTTC.

As concerns this clone: The sample holds other DNA sequences that translate to the same CDR3. The gene calls are TRBV5-1 and TRBJ2-7, with TRBD2 as a possible D gene (6 bases). Germline values: CDR1 SGHRS, CDR2 YFSETQ. CDR3 size: 14 residues. V was clipped by 3 bases and J by 2 bases, with 12 bases between them. The CDR3 sequence is CASSWGDRAYEQYF. The CDR3 nucleotides are TGCGCCAGCAGCTGGGGGGACCGCGCCTACGAGCAGTACTTC. The entire variable domain, with the rest obtained from reference TRBV5-1 and TRBJ2-7, is as follows: KAGVTQTPRYLIKTRGQQVTLSCSPISGHRSVSWYQQTPGQGLQFLFEYFSETQRNKGNFPGRFSGRQFSNSRSEMNVSTLELGDSALYLCASSWGDRAYEQYFGPGTRLTVT.